The text below deals with one T cell receptor beta chain. The data belong to a study of OX40 agonist ivuxolimab in advanced cancers. This CDR3 has 15 residues. V dropped 0 bases and J dropped 1; count of bases not matched to a gene: 1. The germline V gene has CDR1 LGHNA and CDR2 YNFKEQ. Autoimmune disease history or systemic immunosuppression excluded patients. This table comes from immunoSEQ multiplex PCR, and its TCRdb copy is limited to in-frame clones, with some not included. The table shows approximately 92,000 clones, with 95% to 96% occurring only once. The rearrangement uses TRBV4-2 and TRBJ2-5, with 8 bases identical to TRBD2. The clonotype comes from an adult with an advanced solid tumor such as melanoma, head and neck, liver or kidney cancer. This specimen was CD4+ or CD8+ T cells sorted from blood, taken in a trial of the OX40 agonist ivuxolimab. CDR3 sequence reads: CASSQDGTSQETQYF. CDR3 in DNA: TGTGCCAGCAGCCAAGATGGGACTAGCCAAGAGACCCAGTACTTC.